The 13 T cell receptor beta chains given below trace back to one sample, sequenced in a study of T cell changes during pregnancy in multiple sclerosis. Assay used: immunoSEQ multiplex PCR; TCRdb lists only in-frame clones, some missing. This sample has 60,000 to 75,000 clones; approximately 94% occur once, and the top ten carry approximately 3.3%. The sequencing used CD8+ T cells from peripheral blood mononuclear cells, collected in the second trimester of pregnancy. Receptors were obtained from a female donor with multiple sclerosis, enrolled in a pregnancy study.

The table lists this clone with a count of one. The rearrangement uses TRBV28 and TRBJ2-7; tentative D call: TRBD2 (6 bases). The length of the CDR3 is 13 residues. V was cut by 8 bases and J by 1 base, with 12 bases left in between. From germline, CDR1 is MDHEN and CDR2 SYDVKM. The CDR3 loop is CASGRGGSYEQYF. CDR3 bases: TGTGCCAGCGGCCGTGGGGGGTCCTACGAGCAGTACTTC.

The chain couples TRBV27 to TRBJ2-7, with 7 positions matching TRBD1. V lost 5 bases, J lost 2 bases, and 6 bases stayed unmatched. The CDR3 consists of 14 residues. Germline V gene data show CDR1 as MNHEY and CDR2 as SMNVEV (reference sequence). In nucleotides, the CDR3 is TGTGCCAGCAGTGCAGGGACAGAAGCCTACGAGCAGTACTTC. Its translation is CASSAGTEAYEQYF.

J is TRBJ1-1 and V is TRBV11-2; no clear D. V gave up 0 bases and J gave up 1 base, with 6 bases separating them. The germline V gene encodes CDR1 SGHAT and CDR2 FQNNGV. The CDR3 length is 14 residues. The CDR3 region has the DNA TGTGCCAGCAGCTTAGATGTATCGAACACTGAAGCTTTCTTT. Protein sequence: CASSLDVSNTEAFF. Supplemented by reference TRBV11-2 and TRBJ1-1, the full variable domain reads EAGVAQSPRYKIIEKRQSVAFWCNPISGHATLYWYQQILGQGPKLLIQFQNNGVVDDSQLPKDRFSAERLKGVDSTLKIQPAKLEDSAVYLCASSLDVSNTEAFFGQGTRLTVV.

J is TRBJ2-6 and V is TRBV15; 9 nucleotides agree with TRBD1. Germline V gene data show CDR1 as LNHNV and CDR2 as YYDKDF (reference sequence). Losses at the gene ends were 5 bases for V and 0 bases for J; bases not matched to a gene: 8. The CDR3 length is 18 residues. The CDR3 DNA reads TGTGCCACCAGCCCCCGGGACAGGGCCCTCTCTGGGGCCAACGTCCTGACTTTC. It yields the protein CATSPRDRALSGANVLTF.

This sequence joins TRBV7-2 and TRBJ1-4, with D possibly TRBD1 on 5 matching bases. Between the trimmed V and J ends, which lost 4 bases and 0 bases, there was a span of 12 bases. CDR1 and CDR2 from the germline V gene are SGHTA and FQGNSA. The CDR3 covers 16 residues. The CDR3 reads CASSSQQVATNEKLFF. The CDR3 DNA sequence: TGTGCCAGCAGCTCTCAACAGGTAGCAACTAATGAAAAACTGTTTTTT.

V and J are TRBV27 and TRBJ2-3; tentatively, D is TRBD2 (5 bases). The V and J ends lost 7 bases and 7 bases respectively, with 9 bases between them. The CDR3 extends over 11 amino acids. Germline V gene data show CDR1 as MNHEY and CDR2 as SMNVEV (reference sequence). The CDR3 protein is CASTHGNTQYF. The CDR3 bases are TGTGCCAGCACCCACGGGAATACGCAGTATTTT.

V and J are TRBV28 and TRBJ1-4, with D uncertain. Germline lookup yields CDR1 MDHEN and CDR2 SYDVKM. V was shortened by 6 bases and J by 2 bases, with 10 bases between the two germline ends. This CDR3 contains 14 residues. The CDR3 nucleotides read TGTGCCAGCAGCCCGGTGTCCACTAATGAAAAACTGTTTTTT. The encoded protein is CASSPVSTNEKLFF. Combining the CDR3 with reference TRBV28 and TRBJ1-4 gives the whole variable domain DVKVTQSSRYLVKRTGEKVFLECVQDMDHENMFWYRQDPGLGLRLIYFSYDVKMKEKGDIPEGYSVSREKKERFSLILESASTNQTSMYLCASSPVSTNEKLFFGSGTQLSVL.

This sequence joins TRBV10-2 and TRBJ2-2; 7 positions match TRBD2. V was clipped by 9 bases and J by 5 bases; unmatched bases: 3. Germline V gene lookup returns CDR1 WSHSY and CDR2 SAAADI. The CDR3 extends over 12 amino acids. CDR3 nucleotides: TGCGCCAGTTTACTAGCGACCGGGGAGCTGTTTTTT. Its protein product is CASLLATGELFF.

This chain uses TRBV6-6 with TRBJ2-7; TRBD2 aligns across 7 bases. Germline assignment: CDR1 MNHNY and CDR2 SVGAGI (reference sequence). The CDR3 contains 16 residues. With V trimmed by 0 bases and J by 2 bases, 7 bases remained unmatched. The CDR3 nucleotides read TGTGCCAGCAGTTACTCCCGGGACTACGTTCCCTACGAGCAGTACTTC. This translates into CASSYSRDYVPYEQYF.

The rearrangement links TRBV15 to TRBJ2-5, with a weak D call TRBD2 (7 bases). The length of the CDR3 is 16 residues. CDR1 is LNHNV and CDR2 is YYDKDF in the germline V gene (reference sequence). Trimming removed 1 base at V and 1 base at J, with 13 bases between. CDR3 coding DNA: TGTGCCACCAGCAGAGCCAGGGGAGGGTCCCAAGAGACCCAGTACTTC. Its translation: CATSRARGGSQETQYF.

J is TRBJ1-1 and V is TRBV30, with D maybe TRBD1 (6 bases). This CDR3 contains 14 residues. V was clipped by 5 bases and J by 8 bases, with 21 bases between them. Germline V gives CDR1 GTSNPN, CDR2 SVGIG (reference sequence). CDR3 DNA sequence: TGTGCCTGGGGCCTTTCACGCGGGGGCGGGGAAGCTTTCTTT. Translated: CAWGLSRGGGEAFF.

The V gene is TRBV4-1, the J gene TRBJ2-7, with D tentatively TRBD2 (6 bases). CDR3 size: 15 residues. Germline V CDR1 and CDR2: MGHRA, YSYEKL. Trimming removed 4 bases at V and 1 base at J, with 14 bases between. CDR3 region: CASSLLVGGSYEQYF. In DNA, the CDR3 is TGCGCCAGCAGCCTATTGGTCGGGGGATCCTACGAGCAGTACTTC.

This clone showed up just a few times. The chain carries TRBV6-4 and TRBJ2-2, with TRBD1 as a possible D gene (6 bases). This CDR3 spans 14 amino acids. CDR1 MRHNA and CDR2 SNTAGT come from the germline V gene. The ends were cut back, 6 bases at V and 4 bases at J, with 12 bases in the middle. The CDR3 reads CASSGGGSTGELFF. The CDR3 DNA reads TGTGCCAGCAGCGGTGGGGGCAGCACCGGGGAGCTGTTTTTT.